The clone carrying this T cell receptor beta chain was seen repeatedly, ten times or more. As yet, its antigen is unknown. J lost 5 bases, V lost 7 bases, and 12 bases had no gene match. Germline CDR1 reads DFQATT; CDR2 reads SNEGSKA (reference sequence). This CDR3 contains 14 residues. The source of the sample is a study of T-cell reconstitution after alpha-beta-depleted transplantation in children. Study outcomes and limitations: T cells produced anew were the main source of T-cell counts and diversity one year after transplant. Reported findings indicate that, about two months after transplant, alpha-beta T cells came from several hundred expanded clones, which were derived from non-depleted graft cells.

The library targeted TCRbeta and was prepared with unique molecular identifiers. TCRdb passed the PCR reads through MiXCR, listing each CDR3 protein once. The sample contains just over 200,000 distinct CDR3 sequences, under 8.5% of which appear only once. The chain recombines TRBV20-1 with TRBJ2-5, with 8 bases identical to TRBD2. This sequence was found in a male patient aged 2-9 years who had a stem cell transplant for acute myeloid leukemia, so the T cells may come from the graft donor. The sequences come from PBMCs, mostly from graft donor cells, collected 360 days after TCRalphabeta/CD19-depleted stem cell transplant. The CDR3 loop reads CSGFLSGGGETQYF. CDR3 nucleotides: TGCAGTGGGTTCCTGAGCGGGGGTGGTGAGACCCAGTACTTC.